Shown below are 14 T cell receptor beta chains from a single sample sequenced in a study of blood T cell repertoires in COVID-19. Generated by immunoSEQ multiplex PCR, the TCRdb table keeps only in-frame clones and is missing some. The sample includes more than 300,000 clones, approximately 84% of them seen just once. The sequenced sample consisted of PBMCs or T cells enriched from blood (not recorded which). The receptor set was obtained from a young man who had recovered from COVID-19.

V is TRBV19 and J is TRBJ2-5, with TRBD1 matching 8 bases. Germline lookup yields CDR1 LNHDA and CDR2 SQIVND (reference sequence). The trim removed 4 bases at V and 5 bases at J, leaving 3 bases unmatched. This CDR3 region has 13 residues. CDR3 region: CASSRDRTETQYF. The CDR3 coding sequence is TGTGCCAGTAGTAGGGACAGGACTGAGACCCAGTACTTC.

V usage is TRBV9 and J usage is TRBJ1-2; 8 nucleotides match TRBD1. After removal of 3 bases from V and 4 bases from J, the junction contained 5 bases not matched to a gene. This CDR3 has 14 residues. Germline assignment: CDR1 SGDLS and CDR2 YYNGEE. The CDR3 protein is CASSAGQGAYGYTF. The CDR3 coding sequence is TGTGCCAGCAGCGCAGGACAGGGCGCCTATGGCTACACCTTC.

V and J are TRBV7-9 and TRBJ2-7, with TRBD2 matching 10 bases. Per the germline V gene, CDR1 is SEHNR and CDR2 is FQNEAQ (reference sequence). The CDR3 has 12 residues. Trimming took 4 bases from V and 7 from J; bases not matched to a gene: 1. As DNA, the CDR3 is TGTGCCAGCAGCTCGGGACTAGCGGAGCAGTACTTC. This translates into CASSSGLAEQYF. Combining the CDR3 with reference TRBV7-9 and TRBJ2-7 gives the whole variable domain DTGVSQNPRHKITKRGQNVTFRCDPISEHNRLYWYRQTLGQGPEFLTYFQNEAQLEKSRLLSDRFSAERPKGSFSTLEIQRTEQGDSAMYLCASSSGLAEQYFGPGTRLTVT.

The chain recombines TRBV18 with TRBJ1-5; D is possibly TRBD1 (5 bases). The CDR3 is 14 residues long. The germline CDR1 and CDR2 sequences are KGHSH and LQKENI. Trimming cost V 1 base and J 5 bases, with 9 bases left between them. The CDR3 here is CASSPQGGDQPQHF. The CDR3 DNA is TGTGCCAGCTCACCACAGGGAGGGGATCAGCCCCAGCATTTT.

V is TRBV7-8 and J is TRBJ1-6; 7 bases are shared with TRBD1. In germline, CDR1 is SGHVS, CDR2 FQNEAQ. The CDR3 sequence is 16 residues long. V shed 5 bases and J 4 bases; nucleotides not matched to a gene: 8. Written as DNA, the CDR3 is TGTGCCAGCAGCCGGACAGGAAGGACATATAATTCACCCCTCCACTTT. Amino acid sequence: CASSRTGRTYNSPLHF.

The rearrangement uses TRBV19 and TRBJ1-5; 7 bases agree with TRBD1. CDR1 and CDR2 from the germline V gene are LNHDA and SQIVND (reference sequence). Trimming removed 4 bases from V and 7 bases from J; junction bases left unmatched: 7. The CDR3 totals 14 residues. The DNA of the CDR3 is TGTGCCAGTAGTACCCCCCAGGGGGGACAGCCCCAGCATTTT. Protein product: CASSTPQGGQPQHF.

This clone occurred once. The chain couples TRBV2 to TRBJ1-6, with TRBD1 identical over 8 bases. CDR3 length equals 14 residues. Germline V gives CDR1 SNHLY, CDR2 FYNNEI. V shed 6 bases, J shed 10 bases, and the junction held 8 bases outside the gene matches. CDR3 DNA: TGTGCCAGCAGCGGACAGGGAATTCGATCACCCCTCCACTTT. This encodes CASSGQGIRSPLHF.

The J gene is TRBJ2-1, the V gene TRBV27, with 8 bases that match TRBD2. The V and J ends lost 2 bases and 4 bases, in that order; junction bases with no gene match: 4. Germline V gives CDR1 MNHEY, CDR2 SMNVEV (reference sequence). This CDR3 spans 15 amino acids. This chain's CDR3 is CASSLRGGSYNEQFF. The CDR3, as DNA: TGTGCCAGCAGTTTACGGGGGGGGTCTTACAATGAGCAGTTCTTC.

The V call is TRBV6-1, the J call TRBJ2-7, with a possible D match to TRBD1 (5 bases). Germline-derived CDR1 and CDR2 are MNHNS and SASEGT. Deletions cut 3 bases from V and 2 bases from J, with 14 bases between. CDR3 length: 15 residues. The CDR3 nucleotides read TGTGCCAGCAGTGATAGGGGTCCTCCAACCTACGAGCAGTACTTC. Amino acids: CASSDRGPPTYEQYF.

The chain joins TRBV30 to TRBJ2-7; 8 positions agree with TRBD2. J gave up 5 bases and V 8 bases, and 5 bases lay outside the gene matches. CDR1 and CDR2 from the germline V gene are GTSNPN and SVGIG (reference sequence). The CDR3 length is 11 residues. CDR3 loop: CARGLGNEQYF. Here the CDR3 DNA reads TGTGCCCGGGGACTAGGAAACGAGCAGTACTTC.

Here the CDR3 DNA reads TGTGCCAGCAGCTCGACTAGCGGGGGGGGCTTTTACGAGCAGTACTTC. Encoded protein: CASSSTSGGGFYEQYF. J is TRBJ2-7 and V is TRBV7-6, with TRBD2 identical over 14 bases. With V trimmed by 4 bases and J by 4 bases, 6 bases remained unmatched. This CDR3 has 16 residues. The germline gives CDR1 SGHVS, CDR2 FNYEAQ.

This rearrangement joins TRBV19 to TRBJ1-1, with TRBD1 matching over 9 bases. Germline values: CDR1 LNHDA, CDR2 SQIVND (reference sequence). The length of the CDR3 is 12 residues. V was clipped by 9 bases and J by 7 bases; unmatched bases: 6. The CDR3 spells CASRTGASEAFF. The DNA for the CDR3 is TGTGCCAGCCGGACAGGGGCCAGTGAAGCTTTCTTT.

In DNA, the CDR3 is TGTGCCAGCCGACCCGGACAGGGCCGTTTGAACACTGAAGCTTTCTTT. Translating gives CASRPGQGRLNTEAFF. The gene calls are TRBV19 and TRBJ1-1, with 8 nucleotides matching TRBD1. J lost 0 bases, V lost 9 bases, and 12 bases had no gene match. The CDR3 is made up of 16 amino acids. Germline assignment: CDR1 LNHDA and CDR2 SQIVND (reference sequence).

V and J are TRBV5-5 and TRBJ2-4; TRBD1 agrees at 7 bases. V lost 2 bases to trimming and J lost 5 bases; unmatched junction nucleotides: 7. The germline gives CDR1 SGHKS, CDR2 YYEKEE (reference sequence). CDR3 length equals 15 residues. CDR3 nucleotide sequence: TGTGCCAGCAGCTTCAGACAGGGCCAAGAAAACATTCAGTACTTC. Translation gives CASSFRQGQENIQYF.